This entry features one T cell receptor beta chain sequence. The CDR3 sequence is 14 residues long. Trimming removed 0 bases from V and 9 bases from J, with 13 bases in between. The germline V gene encodes CDR1 SGHRS and CDR2 YFSETQ. Recruits, aged about 18 to 100 years, lived in 24 US areas. This entry is derived from a study of blood T cell repertoires in COVID-19. Some clones are missing from TCRdb's copy, which holds only in-frame ones; the method was immunoSEQ multiplex PCR. The data hold some 200,000 clones, with roughly 90% observed a single time. This TCR derives from a middle-aged woman with acute COVID-19. The sequenced sample was PBMCs or T cells enriched from blood (not recorded which). This chain joins TRBV5-1 and TRBJ2-1; possible D gene TRBD1, 7 bases. The CDR3 loop is CASSLVEGAREQFF. The CDR3 coding sequence is TGCGCCAGCAGCTTGGTGGAGGGGGCGCGTGAGCAGTTCTTC.